This TCR beta chain emerged from a study of CD8 T cells in ankylosing spondylitis. Study-wide points: Ankylosing spondylitis blood seemed to carry a telltale TCR beta motif made of eight highly homologous variants. In the blood and synovial fluid of reactive arthritis, some motif variants had been previously reported.

CDR1 is LNHNV and CDR2 is YYDKDF in the germline V gene (reference sequence). This CDR3 region has 14 residues. J gave up 0 bases and V 6 bases, and 0 bases lay outside the gene matches. This clonotype was detected many times. Its specificity is not known. A single record per CDR3 protein comes from TCRdb applying MiXCR to the 5' RACE reads. The data hold about 160,000 distinct CDR3 sequences, with about a sixth observed a single time. This TCR was recovered from a male donor with ankylosing spondylitis or in good health (not recorded which). The chain links TRBV15 to TRBJ2-3, with TRBD2 matching 10 bases. The sequenced sample consisted of blood, either unsorted or a sorted T cell fraction (not recorded which). The DNA for the CDR3 is TGTGCCACCAGACTAGCGGGGAGCACAGATACGCAGTATTTT. This gives the protein CATRLAGSTDTQYF.